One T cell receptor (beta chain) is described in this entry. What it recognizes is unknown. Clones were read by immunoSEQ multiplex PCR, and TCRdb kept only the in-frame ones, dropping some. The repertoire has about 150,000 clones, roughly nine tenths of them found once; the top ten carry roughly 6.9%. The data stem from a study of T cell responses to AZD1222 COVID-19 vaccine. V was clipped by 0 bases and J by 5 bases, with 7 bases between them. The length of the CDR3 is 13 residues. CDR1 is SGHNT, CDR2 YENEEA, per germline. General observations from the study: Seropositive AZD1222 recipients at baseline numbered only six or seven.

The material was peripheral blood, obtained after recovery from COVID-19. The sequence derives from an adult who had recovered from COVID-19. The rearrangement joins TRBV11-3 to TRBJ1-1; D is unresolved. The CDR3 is CASSLDERTEAFF. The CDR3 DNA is TGTGCCAGCAGCTTAGATGAACGGACTGAAGCTTTCTTT.